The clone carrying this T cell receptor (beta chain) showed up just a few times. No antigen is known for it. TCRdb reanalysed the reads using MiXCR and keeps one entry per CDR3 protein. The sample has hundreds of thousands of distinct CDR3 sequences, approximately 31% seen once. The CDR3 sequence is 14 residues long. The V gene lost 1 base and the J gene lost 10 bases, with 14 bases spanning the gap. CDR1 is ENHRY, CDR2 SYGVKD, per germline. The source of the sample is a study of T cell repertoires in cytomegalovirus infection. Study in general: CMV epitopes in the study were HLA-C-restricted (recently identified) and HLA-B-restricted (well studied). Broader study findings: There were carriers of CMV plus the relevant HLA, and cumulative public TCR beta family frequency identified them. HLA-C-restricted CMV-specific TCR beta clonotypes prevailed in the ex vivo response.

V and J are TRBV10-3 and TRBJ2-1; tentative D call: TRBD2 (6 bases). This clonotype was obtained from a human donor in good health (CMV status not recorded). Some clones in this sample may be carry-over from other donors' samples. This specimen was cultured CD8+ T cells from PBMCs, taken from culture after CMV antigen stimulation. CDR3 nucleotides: TGTGCCATCAGTGAGTACCCCGGGAGCGTGGAGCAGTTCTTC. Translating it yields CAISEYPGSVEQFF.